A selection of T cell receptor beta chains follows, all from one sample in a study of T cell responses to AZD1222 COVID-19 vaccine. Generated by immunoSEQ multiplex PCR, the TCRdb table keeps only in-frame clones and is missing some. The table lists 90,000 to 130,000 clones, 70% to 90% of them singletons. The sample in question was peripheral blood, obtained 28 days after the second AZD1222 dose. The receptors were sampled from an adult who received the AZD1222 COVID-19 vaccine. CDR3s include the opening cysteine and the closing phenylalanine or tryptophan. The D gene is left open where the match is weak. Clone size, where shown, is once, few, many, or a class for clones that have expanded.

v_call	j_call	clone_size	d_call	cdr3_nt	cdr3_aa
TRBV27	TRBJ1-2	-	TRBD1	TGTGCCAGCAGTTCGCCTGACAGGGGGAATGGCTACACCTTC	CASSSPDRGNGYTF
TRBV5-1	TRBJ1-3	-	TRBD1	TGCGCCAGCAGCAACGGACAGGCTGAAGGAAACACCATATATTTT	CASSNGQAEGNTIYF
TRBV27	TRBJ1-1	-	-	TGTGCCAGCAGGAGGGCGAGAGGTACTGAAGCTTTCTTT	CASRRARGTEAFF
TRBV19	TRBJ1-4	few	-	TGTGCCAGTAGCGACAGTGGTAATGAAAAACTGTTTTTT	CASSDSGNEKLFF
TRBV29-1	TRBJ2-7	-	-	TGCAGCGCAAAAACGGTGGGCCATTCCTACGAGCAGTACTTC	CSAKTVGHSYEQYF
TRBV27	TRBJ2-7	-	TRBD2	TGTGCCAGCAGTTTTGATAGCGGGAGCTCCTACGAGCAGTACTTC	CASSFDSGSSYEQYF
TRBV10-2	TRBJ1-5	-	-	TGCGCCAGCAGTGAGTCGAACGAGGTCCAGCCCCAGCATTTT	CASSESNEVQPQHF
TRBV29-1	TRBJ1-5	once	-	TGCAGCGTTGGCAGCGCAGGGGCGGAAAAATCGGGATTTCAGCCCCAGCATTTT	CSVGSAGAEKSGFQPQHF
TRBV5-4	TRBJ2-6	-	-	TGTGCCAGCAGCTCCCAGGGGCCGAACTCTGGGGCCAACGTCCTGACTTTC	CASSSQGPNSGANVLTF
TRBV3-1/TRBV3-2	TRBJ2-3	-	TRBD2	TGTGCCAGCAGCCCTAGCGGCCACCAGGGTACGCAGTATTTT	CASSPSGHQGTQYF
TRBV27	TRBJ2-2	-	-	TGTGCCAGCGGCGCCGGGGAGCTGTTTTTT	CASGAGELFF
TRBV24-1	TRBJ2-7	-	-	TGTGCCACCAGTGATTTGAAAAACTACGAGCAGTACTTC	CATSDLKNYEQYF
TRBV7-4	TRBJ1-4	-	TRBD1	TGTGCCAGCAGCCTTCAGGGGGTCGCTGAAAAACTGTTTTTT	CASSLQGVAEKLFF
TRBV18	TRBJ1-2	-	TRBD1	TGTGCCAGCTCATCGGACAGGGACTATGGCTACACCTTC	CASSSDRDYGYTF
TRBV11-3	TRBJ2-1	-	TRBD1	TGTGCCAGCAGCTTAGTCCAGGGGGCGCCTGAGCAGTTCTTC	CASSLVQGAPEQFF
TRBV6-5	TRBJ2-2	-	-	TGTGCCAGCAGTTACTCCTGGGCGGGCACCGGGGAGCTGTTTTTT	CASSYSWAGTGELFF
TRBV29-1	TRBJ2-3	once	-	TGCAGCGTTGACAGGACAGCAGGCGCAGATACGCAGTATTTT	CSVDRTAGADTQYF